Below, one T cell receptor (beta chain) is given with its context. Libraries were prepared by immunoSEQ multiplex PCR; TCRdb keeps only in-frame clonotypes and omits some of them. The sample lists roughly 80,000 clones, over 65% seen once, with about 10% in the top ten. The CDR3 loop spans 15 amino acids. CDR1 and CDR2 (germline): MGHRA, YSYEKL. The V end was cut by 2 bases, the J end by 5 bases, with 16 bases between. The data stem from a study of blood T cell repertoires in COVID-19. The sequence was collected from a human donor in a cohort sampled during active COVID-19. The specimen was peripheral blood. The chain uses TRBV4-1 and TRBJ2-7; D is perhaps TRBD1 (5 bases). The CDR3 DNA reads TGCGCCAGCAGCCAAAGGCCATCTCAGGGCCACGAGCAGTACTTC. It codes for CASSQRPSQGHEQYF.